This is a list of T cell receptor beta chains from one sample in a study of regulatory T cells in long-lasting Graves disease. TCRdb itself ran the multiplex PCR reads through MiXCR, one entry per CDR3 protein. The sample includes fewer than 600,000 distinct CDR3 sequences, around a fifth of them seen just once. This sample comprised peripheral blood mononuclear cells (PBMCs), obtained when the disease was refractory, from a patient treated with antithyroid drugs. The receptors were sampled from a female donor with Graves disease. CDR3s leave out the opening cysteine and the closing phenylalanine or tryptophan. The order of the fields is CDR3 protein, V gene, J gene.

ASSLLDPGELF,TRBV7-3,TRBJ2-2
ASSLVWGSNEKLF,TRBV11-3,TRBJ1-4
ASSFRTGAYEQY,TRBV5-5,TRBJ2-7
ASSGGDTTYEQY,TRBV28,TRBJ2-7
ASSWDGDGYT,TRBV28,TRBJ1-2
AISGTDNEKLF,TRBV19,TRBJ1-4
AWSPGGGPQETQY,TRBV30,TRBJ2-5
ASSVNTYTEAF,TRBV6-1,TRBJ1-1
ASSSGQGVAYNSPLH,TRBV7-2,TRBJ1-6
ASRQLSALEDGELF,TRBV13,TRBJ2-2
SARFFETEQF,TRBV20-1,TRBJ2-1
ASSQPGQGRSNQPQH,TRBV19,TRBJ1-5
ASSERAGGLSQEQY,TRBV2,TRBJ2-7
ASSSRIGNSYGYT,TRBV11-2,TRBJ1-2
ATSGGVGSPLH,TRBV2,TRBJ1-6
ASSLRGKPTEAF,TRBV11-1,TRBJ1-1
ASSSPPRQGYMTWGYT,TRBV12-3/TRBV12-4,TRBJ1-2
ASSLDRGVAGELF,TRBV5-1,TRBJ2-2
ASSAGRILSGNTIY,TRBV6-1,TRBJ1-3
ASRLMGTASTFLWDEKLF,TRBV11-3,TRBJ1-4
ASSVPGLYEQY,TRBV12-3/TRBV12-4,TRBJ2-7
ASRGLAGWYEQY,TRBV28,TRBJ2-7
SARVATTEQF,TRBV20-1,TRBJ2-1
SVRGAGVYEQY,TRBV29-1,TRBJ2-7